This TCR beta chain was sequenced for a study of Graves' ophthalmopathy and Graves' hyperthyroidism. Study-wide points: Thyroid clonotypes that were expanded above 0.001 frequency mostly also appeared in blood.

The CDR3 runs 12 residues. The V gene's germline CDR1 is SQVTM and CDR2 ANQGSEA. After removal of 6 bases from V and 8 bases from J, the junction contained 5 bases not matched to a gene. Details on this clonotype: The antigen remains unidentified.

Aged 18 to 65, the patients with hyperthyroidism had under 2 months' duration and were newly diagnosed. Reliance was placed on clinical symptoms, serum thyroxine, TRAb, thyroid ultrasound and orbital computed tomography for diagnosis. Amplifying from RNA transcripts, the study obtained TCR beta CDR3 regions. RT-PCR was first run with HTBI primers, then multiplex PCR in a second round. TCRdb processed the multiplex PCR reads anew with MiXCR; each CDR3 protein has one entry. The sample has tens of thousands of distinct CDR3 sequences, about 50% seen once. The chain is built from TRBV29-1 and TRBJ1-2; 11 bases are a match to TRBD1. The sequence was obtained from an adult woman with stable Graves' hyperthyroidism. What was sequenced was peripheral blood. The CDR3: CSVGTGGRGYTF. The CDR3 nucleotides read TGCAGCGTCGGGACAGGGGGTAGAGGCTACACCTTC.